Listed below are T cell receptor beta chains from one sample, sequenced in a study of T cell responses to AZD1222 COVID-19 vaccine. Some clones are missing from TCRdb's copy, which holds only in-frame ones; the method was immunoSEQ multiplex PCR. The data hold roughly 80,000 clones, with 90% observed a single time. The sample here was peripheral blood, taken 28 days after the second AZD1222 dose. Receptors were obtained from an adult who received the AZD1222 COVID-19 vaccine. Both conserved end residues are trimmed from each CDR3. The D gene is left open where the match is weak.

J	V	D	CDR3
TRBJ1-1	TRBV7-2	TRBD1	ASTEHGGGLTEAF
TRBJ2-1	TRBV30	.	ALSASPLNNEQF
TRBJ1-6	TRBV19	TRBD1	ASSTGGGNSPLH
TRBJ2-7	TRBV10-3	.	AISPRLGERPYEQY
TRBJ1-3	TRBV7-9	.	ASSWAQSPSGNTIY
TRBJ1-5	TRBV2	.	ASRRGEGWQPQH
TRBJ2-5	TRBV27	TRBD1	ASSYTTGEETQY
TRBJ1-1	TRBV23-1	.	ASSQFSWGRFEAF
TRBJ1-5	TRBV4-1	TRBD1	ASSQRTGVGTSNQPQH
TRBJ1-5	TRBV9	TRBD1	ASSPGTGALNQPQH
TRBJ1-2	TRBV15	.	ATSRDGVGGYT
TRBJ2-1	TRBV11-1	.	ASSRSGGSSYNEQF
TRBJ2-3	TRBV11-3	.	ASSLDRGGSTDTQY
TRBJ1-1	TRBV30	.	AWSPGQNTEAF
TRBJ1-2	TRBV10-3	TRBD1	AISDPGTGDPYGYT
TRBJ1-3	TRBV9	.	ASSAGTAGNTIY
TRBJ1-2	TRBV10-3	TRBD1	AISGTGPYGYT
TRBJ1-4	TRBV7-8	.	ASSSPNEKLF
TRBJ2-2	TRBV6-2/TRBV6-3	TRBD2	ASSDRGLAGDTGELF
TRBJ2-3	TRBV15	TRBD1	ATSRDRTGGAADTQY
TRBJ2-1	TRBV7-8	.	ASSPRVAEGEQF
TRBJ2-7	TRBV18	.	ASSMATIHEQY
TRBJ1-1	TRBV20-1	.	SAVATTEAF
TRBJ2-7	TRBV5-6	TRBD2	ASSLVAGVGEQY
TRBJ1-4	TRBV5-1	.	ASSLAGAQEKLF
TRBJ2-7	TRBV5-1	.	ASSQTGMTYEQY
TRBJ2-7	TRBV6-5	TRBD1	ASTRPDREYEQY
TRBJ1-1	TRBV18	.	ASSPPETEAF
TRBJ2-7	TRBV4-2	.	ASSQGAGDSLEQY
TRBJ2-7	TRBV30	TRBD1	ALELRDRLIYEQY
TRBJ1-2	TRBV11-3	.	ASSLIGNGYT
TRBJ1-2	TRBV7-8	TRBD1	ASSFRTGTMDGYT
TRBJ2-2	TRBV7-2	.	ASSLAPGRNTGELF
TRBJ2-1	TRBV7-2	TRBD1	ASSLTGVPYNEQF
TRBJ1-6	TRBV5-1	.	ASSLVGTTSSYNSPLH
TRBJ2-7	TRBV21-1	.	ASKFVNRYYEQY
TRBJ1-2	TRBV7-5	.	ARSLAAGSDNYGYT
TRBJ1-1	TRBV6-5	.	ASRSPNTEAF
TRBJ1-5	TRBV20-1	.	SARVNQPQH
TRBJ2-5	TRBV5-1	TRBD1	ASSLDRGKETQY
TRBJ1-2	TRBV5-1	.	ASRLGGGAGSLYGYT
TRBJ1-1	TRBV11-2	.	ASSLVGGNTEAF
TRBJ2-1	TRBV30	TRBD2	ALRTSGGLNEQF
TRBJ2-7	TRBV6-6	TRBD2	ASSYLSGGGEQY